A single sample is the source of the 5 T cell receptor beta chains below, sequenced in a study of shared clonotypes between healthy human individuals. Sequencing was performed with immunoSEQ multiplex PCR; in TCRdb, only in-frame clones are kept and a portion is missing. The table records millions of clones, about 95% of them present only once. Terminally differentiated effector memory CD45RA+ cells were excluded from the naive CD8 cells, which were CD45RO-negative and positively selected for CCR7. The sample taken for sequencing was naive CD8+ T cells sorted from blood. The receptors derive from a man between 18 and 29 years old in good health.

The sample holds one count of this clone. CDR3: CASSKCADSWKETQYF. In DNA, the CDR3 is TGTGCCAGCAGCAAATGCGCGGACAGTTGGAAGGAGACCCAGTACTTC. This chain joins TRBV21-1 and TRBJ2-5; the DNA was not used to check the table's D call, TRBD1. TRBV21-1 is designated a pseudogene. The CDR3 extends over 16 amino acids.

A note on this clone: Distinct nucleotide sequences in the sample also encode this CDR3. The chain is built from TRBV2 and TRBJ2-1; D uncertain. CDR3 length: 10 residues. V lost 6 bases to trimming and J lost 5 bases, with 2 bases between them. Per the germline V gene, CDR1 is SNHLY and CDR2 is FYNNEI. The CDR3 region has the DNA TGTGCCAGCAGAGACAATGAGCAGTTCTTC. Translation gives CASRDNEQFF.

The CDR3 region is CASSSRQGKGEKLFF. The DNA for the CDR3 is TGTGCCAGCAGTTCACGACAGGGAAAAGGTGAAAAACTGTTTTTT. This sequence joins TRBV28 and TRBJ1-4; 7 bases fit TRBD1. The CDR3 loop spans 15 amino acids. Unmatched junction bases numbered 9, after V lost 4 bases and J lost 7 bases. Germline V gives CDR1 MDHEN, CDR2 SYDVKM. Full variable domain (missing parts from reference TRBV28 and TRBJ1-4): DVKVTQSSRYLVKRTGEKVFLECVQDMDHENMFWYRQDPGLGLRLIYFSYDVKMKEKGDIPEGYSVSREKKERFSLILESASTNQTSMYLCASSSRQGKGEKLFFGSGTQLSVL.

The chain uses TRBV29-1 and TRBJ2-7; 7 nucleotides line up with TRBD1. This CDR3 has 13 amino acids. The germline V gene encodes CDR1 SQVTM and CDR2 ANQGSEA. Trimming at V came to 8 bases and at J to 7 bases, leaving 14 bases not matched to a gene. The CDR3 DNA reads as TGCAGCACCTCGTCGGGACAGTCTAATGAGCAGTACTTC. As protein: CSTSSGQSNEQYF.

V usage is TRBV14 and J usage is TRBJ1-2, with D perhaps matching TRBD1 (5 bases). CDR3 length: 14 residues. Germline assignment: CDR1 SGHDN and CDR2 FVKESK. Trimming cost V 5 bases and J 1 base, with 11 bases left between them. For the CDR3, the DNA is TGTGCCAGCAGCTACTCCGGGGGTAACTATGGCTACACCTTC. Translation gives CASSYSGGNYGYTF. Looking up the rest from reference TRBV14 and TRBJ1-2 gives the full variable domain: EAGVTQFPSHSVIEKGQTVTLRCDPISGHDNLYWYRRVMGKEIKFLLHFVKESKQDESGMPNNRFLAERTGGTYSTLKVQPAELEDSGVYFCASSYSGGNYGYTFGSGTRLTVV.